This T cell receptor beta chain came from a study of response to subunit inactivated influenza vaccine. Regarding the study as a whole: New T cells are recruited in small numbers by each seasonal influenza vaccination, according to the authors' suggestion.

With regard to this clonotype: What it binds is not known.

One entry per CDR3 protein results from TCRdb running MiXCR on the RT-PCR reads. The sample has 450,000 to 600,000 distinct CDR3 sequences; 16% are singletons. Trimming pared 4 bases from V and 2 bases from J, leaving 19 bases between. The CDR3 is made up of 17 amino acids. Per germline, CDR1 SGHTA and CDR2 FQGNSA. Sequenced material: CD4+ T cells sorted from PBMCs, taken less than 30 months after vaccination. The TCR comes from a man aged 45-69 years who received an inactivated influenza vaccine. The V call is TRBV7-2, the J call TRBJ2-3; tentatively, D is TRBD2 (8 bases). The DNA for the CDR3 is TGTGCCAGCAGCTCCAGGGGGAGCGGGAGTGCCACAGATACGCAGTATTTT. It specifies CASSSRGSGSATDTQYF.